The T cell receptor beta chain described here comes from a study of Ad26.COV2.S vaccination and SARS-CoV-2 variants. In the study overall: Of the COV1001 trial arms, the Ad26.COV2.S arm included the donor. The vaccine Ad26.COV2.S was put into the muscle once, or twice with 56 days between. General study results and limits: Estimates derived from TCR breadth and depth analyses may have underestimated total T cell responses. Substantial breadth was reportedly displayed by spike-specific CD8+ and CD4+ T cell responses after vaccination.

The treatment here: some 20 received Ad26.COV2.S at low or high dose, single or two shots; about 5 received placebo; per-sample allocation not given. The samples were gathered on day 63 after the first injection of vaccine or placebo. TCRdb keeps only in-frame clones here, not all; method: immunoSEQ multiplex PCR. The data hold about 380,000 clones, with around four fifths observed a single time. This clone showed up just a few times. As yet, its antigen is unknown. The CDR3 runs 15 residues. Germline values: CDR1 SGHRS, CDR2 YFSETQ. V was clipped by 4 bases and J by 5 bases; unmatched bases: 7. This TCR was sampled from a person aged 18-65 years who received the Ad26.COV2.S COVID-19 vaccine or a placebo. The chain combines TRBV5-1 with TRBJ2-2; 8 bases are shared with TRBD2. Sequencing used peripheral blood, obtained in a trial of Ad26.COV2.S vaccine versus placebo. In DNA form, the CDR3 reads TGCGCCAGCAGCCCGAGGACTAGCAGAACCGGGGAGCTGTTTTTT. Encoded protein: CASSPRTSRTGELFF. The whole variable domain, remainder taken from reference TRBV5-1 and TRBJ2-2, is KAGVTQTPRYLIKTRGQQVTLSCSPISGHRSVSWYQQTPGQGLQFLFEYFSETQRNKGNFPGRFSGRQFSNSRSEMNVSTLELGDSALYLCASSPRTSRTGELFFGEGSRLTVL.